This passage covers 20 T cell receptor beta chains from one sample sequenced in a study of sequential checkpoint blockade in melanoma. Assay: immunoSEQ multiplex PCR; the TCRdb copy retains only in-frame clones and omits some. The sample records roughly 1,800 clones, around a fifth being singletons. The treatment denotes: randomized to nivolumab then ipilimumab (arm A) or the reverse (arm B). Sequenced here: tumor tissue (inferred from file names), sampled from a patient given nivolumab and ipilimumab in sequence. These receptors all come from a human donor with melanoma.

This clone appeared a few times. The V call is TRBV6-8, the J call TRBJ2-3, with D possibly being TRBD2 (5 bases). The CDR3 extends over 15 amino acids. The ends were cut back, 6 bases at V and 0 bases at J, with 13 bases in the middle. Germline-derived CDR1 and CDR2 are MNHGY and SAAAGT. CDR3 sequence (DNA): TGTGCCAGCAGACTGGACTTTCCAAGCACAGATACGCAGTATTTT. Its protein product is CASRLDFPSTDTQYF.

The chain has TRBV9 and TRBJ2-2; weak D call: TRBD2 (5 bases). CDR3 length: 15 amino acids. Germline V gene data show CDR1 as SGDLS and CDR2 as YYNGEE. V was shortened by 0 bases and J by 6 bases, with 12 bases between the two germline ends. CDR3 protein: CASSVGVSGSGELFF. Here the CDR3 DNA reads TGTGCCAGCAGCGTAGGGGTCTCGGGGTCCGGGGAGCTGTTTTTT.

This clone has a handful of counts. This sequence joins TRBV9 and TRBJ1-2; D is ambiguous. CDR1 is SGDLS, CDR2 YYNGEE, per germline. The CDR3 runs 15 residues. Trimming took off 0 bases at V and 8 bases at J, with 17 bases between the two ends. The CDR3 DNA reads TGTGCCAGCAGCGTAGATCTCACCCTTGTCGGGGGCTACACCTTC. Translating gives CASSVDLTLVGGYTF.

The CDR3 DNA follows: TGCGCCAGCAGCTCCAACACCGGGACAGGGAGGGAGACCCAGTACTTC. Protein: CASSSNTGTGRETQYF. The genes are TRBV5-1 and TRBJ2-5; 9 bases align to TRBD1. After removal of 3 bases from V and 5 bases from J, the junction contained 11 bases not matched to a gene. The CDR3 loop spans 16 amino acids. Germline V CDR1 and CDR2: SGHRS, YFSETQ. Variable domain in full (rest from reference TRBV5-1 and TRBJ2-5): KAGVTQTPRYLIKTRGQQVTLSCSPISGHRSVSWYQQTPGQGLQFLFEYFSETQRNKGNFPGRFSGRQFSNSRSEMNVSTLELGDSALYLCASSSNTGTGRETQYFGPGTRLLVL.

The chain couples TRBV29-1 to TRBJ1-3; 7 bases align to TRBD1. V trimming: 7 bases; J trimming: 1 base; junction bases outside the gene matches: 10. CDR1 is SQVTM, CDR2 ANQGSEA, per germline. This CDR3 has 15 amino acids. This chain's CDR3 is CSDPGTEMSGNTIYF. The CDR3 DNA reads as TGCAGCGATCCTGGGACAGAAATGTCTGGAAACACCATATATTTT. Full variable domain (missing parts from reference TRBV29-1 and TRBJ1-3): SAVISQKPSRDICQRGTSLTIQCQVDSQVTMMFWYRQQPGQSLTLIATANQGSEATYESGFVIDKFPISRPNLTFSTLTVSNMSPEDSSIYLCSDPGTEMSGNTIYFGEGSWLTVV.

V and J are TRBV19 and TRBJ2-7, with 7 bases aligning to TRBD1. V shed 5 bases, J shed 4 bases, and the junction held 11 bases outside the gene matches. In germline, CDR1 is LNHDA, CDR2 SQIVND (reference sequence). This CDR3 contains 15 residues. CDR3 protein: CASSPPGQTPYEQYF. The CDR3 DNA sequence: TGTGCCAGTAGTCCCCCGGGACAGACTCCTTACGAGCAGTACTTC.

The rearrangement joins TRBV9 to TRBJ1-2, with TRBD1 matching over 7 bases. With 3 bases clipped from V and 9 bases from J, the junction kept 8 bases outside the gene matches. Germline V CDR1 and CDR2: SGDLS, YYNGEE. This CDR3 spans 13 amino acids. CDR3: CASSARTGFSYTF. The CDR3 region has the DNA TGTGCCAGCAGCGCGAGGACAGGTTTCAGCTACACCTTC.

The chain carries TRBV6-8 and TRBJ1-2; D is perhaps TRBD1 (5 bases). Per germline, CDR1 MNHGY and CDR2 SAAAGT. The CDR3 consists of 13 residues. V was shortened by 7 bases and J by 5 bases, with 14 bases between the two germline ends. This CDR3 reads CASTGHGAYGYTF. CDR3 DNA sequence: TGTGCCAGCACCGGTCATGGGGCTTATGGCTACACCTTC.

The chain carries TRBV6-8 and TRBJ2-7; 8 bases line up with TRBD1. The CDR3 totals 12 residues. Germline trimming cut 6 bases from V and 6 bases from J; bases unmatched to any gene: 4. CDR1 and CDR2 (germline): MNHGY, SAAAGT. The CDR3 region is CASRTGTGEQYF. CDR3 DNA: TGTGCCAGCAGGACAGGGACAGGCGAGCAGTACTTC.

This clone is judged medium-sized. The chain uses TRBV14 and TRBJ1-4, with D tentatively TRBD1 (5 bases). The CDR3 consists of 14 residues. CDR1 is SGHDN and CDR2 is FVKESK in the germline V gene. V lost 4 bases and J 6 bases, leaving 12 bases between the germline ends. CDR3 in DNA: TGTGCCAGCAGCCTACGGGACGGATATGAAAAACTGTTTTTT. Its protein is CASSLRDGYEKLFF.

This clone has a count of ten or more. V usage is TRBV11-3 and J usage is TRBJ2-5; no definite D call. V was cut by 3 bases and J by 5 bases, with 13 bases left in between. The CDR3 extends over 14 amino acids. Per the germline V gene, CDR1 is SGHNT and CDR2 is YENEEA. The CDR3 here is CASSFNGPGETQYF. The CDR3 region has the DNA TGTGCCAGCAGCTTTAACGGTCCGGGTGAGACCCAGTACTTC.

The chain recombines TRBV19 with TRBJ2-7, with 8 bases fitting TRBD1. Germline trimming cut 6 bases from V and 3 bases from J; bases unmatched to any gene: 13. The germline gives CDR1 LNHDA, CDR2 SQIVND (reference sequence). The CDR3 is 16 amino acids. The CDR3 DNA is TGTGCCAGTAGCCTAGGCGTGGCAGGGGGCCTCTACGAGCAGTACTTC. As protein: CASSLGVAGGLYEQYF.

The chain uses TRBV18 and TRBJ2-1; the D gene is possibly TRBD2 (6 bases). The CDR3 spans 18 residues. The V gene's germline CDR1 is KGHSH and CDR2 LQKENI. V was trimmed by 3 bases and J by 0 bases, leaving 18 bases between them. The CDR3 reads CASSPGTVYGSSYNEQFF. The CDR3 DNA follows: TGTGCCAGCTCACCGGGGACCGTTTACGGGAGCTCCTACAATGAGCAGTTCTTC.

This clone was seen a handful of times. V is TRBV9 and J is TRBJ2-3; 9 positions match TRBD2. V lost 2 bases to trimming and J lost 2 bases; unmatched junction nucleotides: 9. This CDR3 spans 17 amino acids. Germline CDR1 is SGDLS and CDR2 is YYNGEE. This CDR3 is CASSVSLAGEFTDTQYF. CDR3 in DNA: TGTGCCAGCAGCGTTTCCTTAGCGGGGGAGTTCACAGATACGCAGTATTTT. Full variable domain (outside the CDR3, taken from reference TRBV9 and TRBJ2-3): DSGVTQTPKHLITATGQRVTLRCSPRSGDLSVYWYQQSLDQGLQFLIQYYNGEERAKGNILERFSAQQFPDLHSELNLSSLELGDSALYFCASSVSLAGEFTDTQYFGPGTRLTVL.

This clone was detected only a few times. The chain couples TRBV19 to TRBJ1-1, with TRBD1 matching over 9 bases. The length of the CDR3 is 14 residues. V dropped 5 bases and J dropped 7; count of bases not matched to a gene: 8. Germline values: CDR1 LNHDA, CDR2 SQIVND (reference sequence). CDR3 protein: CASSPWDRAGEAFF. The CDR3 region has the DNA TGTGCCAGTAGTCCTTGGGACAGGGCAGGTGAAGCTTTCTTT.

This clone has a handful of counts. The chain joins TRBV28 to TRBJ1-1; TRBD1 might be the D (5 bases). Germline CDR1 is MDHEN and CDR2 is SYDVKM. Trimming removed 5 bases at V and 11 bases at J, with 18 bases between. This CDR3 has 13 amino acids. In DNA, the CDR3 is TGTGCCAGCAGTCTCCCCGGGGGTTGGGAGGCTTTCTTT. Amino acid sequence: CASSLPGGWEAFF.

This clone is labeled as large. The chain joins TRBV6-8 to TRBJ2-7; 11 nucleotides line up with TRBD2. V was pared by 6 bases and J by 4 bases, with 8 bases of the junction left unmatched. CDR3 length: 15 amino acids. Germline V gene sequence: CDR1 MNHGY, CDR2 SAAAGT. The CDR3 region has the DNA TGTGCCAGCAGCTCCCTCCTAGCGGGGGGTTACGAGCAGTACTTC. Translation: CASSSLLAGGYEQYF.

This clone was detected a few times. The chain uses TRBV6-8 and TRBJ2-2; the D gene is possibly TRBD1 (6 bases). The CDR3 consists of 14 residues. V lost 0 bases, J lost 7 bases, and 9 bases lay in between. In germline, CDR1 is MNHGY, CDR2 SAAAGT. The CDR3 here is CASSYSQGIGELFF. The CDR3 DNA follows: TGTGCCAGCAGTTACTCTCAGGGGATCGGGGAGCTGTTTTTT.

This clone was detected once. The gene calls are TRBV19 and TRBJ2-7; TRBD1 might be the D (6 bases). The V gene lost 1 base and the J gene lost 1 base, with 11 bases spanning the gap. The germline CDR1 and CDR2 sequences are LNHDA and SQIVND (reference sequence). This CDR3 comprises 15 residues. The CDR3 DNA reads TGTGCCAGTAGTATAGGTGGGGGCGCATCCTACGAGCAGTACTTC. The encoded protein is CASSIGGGASYEQYF.

This clone was counted many times. The chain couples TRBV11-3 to TRBJ1-5; D call uncertain. The CDR3 contains 16 residues. Trimming left V 4 bases short and J 0 bases short, with 13 bases between. Germline V gene data show CDR1 as SGHNT and CDR2 as YENEEA. The CDR3 here is CASSSLVGNSNQPQHF. The CDR3 coding sequence is TGTGCCAGCAGCTCACTCGTGGGAAATAGCAATCAGCCCCAGCATTTT.